Each of the 26 T cell receptor beta chains below was sequenced from the same sample in a study of T cells in tumors and immune-related adverse events. Assay: immunoSEQ multiplex PCR; the TCRdb copy retains only in-frame clones and omits some. The table has fewer than 25,000 clones, around 90% seen once. The sample consisted of lymph node tissue, taken from a patient treated with anti-PD-1 therapy. The receptors here all came from a female donor with metastatic renal cell carcinoma.

This chain connects TRBV28 to TRBJ2-6; TRBD1 agrees at 7 bases. This CDR3 is built from 20 residues. Germline V gene sequence: CDR1 MDHEN, CDR2 SYDVKM. V trimming: 5 bases; J trimming: 0 bases; junction bases outside the gene matches: 16. The CDR3 spells CASSRSRGRQIYSGANVLTF. In nucleotides, the CDR3 is TGTGCCAGCAGTAGGAGCAGGGGGAGACAGATTTACTCTGGGGCCAACGTCCTGACTTTC.

The sample holds a few counts of this clone. This rearrangement joins TRBV21-1 to TRBJ2-1. TRBV21-1 is classified as a pseudogene. This CDR3 is 14 amino acids long. The CDR3 nucleotides are TGTGCCAGCACGGCAAGGGAAGGTCACAATGAGCAGTTCTTC. Encoded protein: CASTAREGHNEQFF.

The chain joins TRBV5-4 to TRBJ2-5; the match to TRBD1 covers 7 bases. The V and J ends lost 4 bases and 13 bases, in that order; junction bases with no gene match: 7. The CDR3 covers 11 residues. CDR1 and CDR2 from the germline V gene are SGHNT and YYREEE (reference sequence). The CDR3: CASSLGTDSYF. The CDR3 DNA is TGTGCCAGCAGCCTAGGGACAGACTCGTACTTC.

The rearrangement links TRBV5-1 to TRBJ1-2; D gene uncertain. CDR1 is SGHRS and CDR2 is YFSETQ in the germline V gene. With 0 bases removed from V and 2 bases from J, the gap between germline ends came to 8 bases. The CDR3 contains 14 residues. The CDR3 loop reads CASSLEPGNYGYTF. The CDR3 coding sequence is TGCGCCAGCAGCTTGGAGCCAGGCAACTATGGCTACACCTTC.

About this clone itself: Other DNA sequences of this sample code for an identical CDR3. The chain employs TRBV7-2 and TRBJ2-5; 8 nucleotides line up with TRBD1. V shed 5 bases, J shed 2 bases, and the junction held 1 base outside the gene matches. The germline V gene has CDR1 SGHTA and CDR2 FQGNSA. This CDR3 spans 13 amino acids. This chain's CDR3 is CASSRDRQETQYF. In nucleotides, the CDR3 is TGTGCCAGCAGCAGGGACAGGCAAGAGACCCAGTACTTC.

CDR3 sequence reads: CAISDGRLTSGRAHEQYF. In DNA form, the CDR3 reads TGTGCCATCAGTGATGGCAGGCTGACTAGCGGGAGGGCCCACGAGCAGTACTTC. J is TRBJ2-7 and V is TRBV10-3; TRBD2 matches at 14 bases. J lost 5 bases, V lost 3 bases, and 12 bases had no gene match. The germline gives CDR1 ENHRY, CDR2 SYGVKD. CDR3 length equals 18 residues.

The chain carries TRBV5-4 and TRBJ2-7, with TRBD2 matching 7 bases. V was pared by 2 bases and J by 7 bases, with 6 bases of the junction left unmatched. Germline CDR1 reads SGHNT; CDR2 reads YYREEE (reference sequence). The CDR3 runs to 13 residues. CDR3 sequence: CASSFFGEGEQYF. The CDR3 DNA follows: TGTGCCAGCAGCTTCTTCGGGGAGGGGGAGCAGTACTTC.

The CDR3 DNA reads as TGTGCCAGCAGTCTTTATCTAGGGGGTGGGACCGGGGAGCTGTTTTTT. Translated, it gives CASSLYLGGGTGELFF. This rearrangement joins TRBV6-6 to TRBJ2-2; D perhaps matches TRBD1 (6 bases). The CDR3 length is 16 residues. Germline V CDR1 and CDR2: MNHNY, SVGAGI (reference sequence). V was trimmed by 5 bases and J by 5 bases, leaving 18 bases between them.

V is TRBV30 and J is TRBJ1-5; D possibly corresponds to TRBD1 (6 bases). The CDR3 totals 13 residues. The V end was cut by 1 base, the J end by 2 bases, with 6 bases between. CDR1 and CDR2 from the germline V gene are GTSNPN and SVGIG (reference sequence). The CDR3 coding sequence is TGTGCCTGGAGTGGGACAGGCAATCAGCCCCAGCATTTT. This translates into CAWSGTGNQPQHF.

In this sample, this clone turned up once. The V gene is TRBV30, the J gene TRBJ1-3; unclear D gene. CDR3 length equals 15 residues. Germline-derived CDR1 and CDR2 are GTSNPN and SVGIG (reference sequence). The germline V and J ends were trimmed by 3 bases and 9 bases, with 21 bases remaining between them. CDR3 nucleotide sequence: TGTGCCTGGAGATACCGATCCGCTCTTAGTGCCACCATATATTTT. Translated: CAWRYRSALSATIYF.

CDR3 in amino acids: CASSSRGSDQRREQYF. CDR3 DNA: TGTGCCAGCAGCTCCCGGGGGAGCGACCAACGTAGGGAGCAGTACTTC. The rearrangement joins TRBV7-9 to TRBJ2-7; a possible D gene is TRBD2 (6 bases). CDR1 and CDR2 (germline): SEHNR, FQNEAQ (reference sequence). The CDR3 is 16 amino acids. V was trimmed by 4 bases and J by 7 bases, leaving 23 bases between them.

The J gene is TRBJ1-1, the V gene TRBV11-2; the match to TRBD1 covers 7 bases. The V segment lost 1 base and the J segment 4 bases; nucleotides outside the gene matches: 6. CDR3 length: 15 amino acids. Germline V gives CDR1 SGHAT, CDR2 FQNNGV. The CDR3 region is CASSLGTGTATEAFF. The DNA of the CDR3 is TGTGCCAGCAGCTTAGGCACCGGGACAGCCACTGAAGCTTTCTTT.

The genes are TRBV2 and TRBJ2-1, with 12 bases lining up with TRBD2. V lost 5 bases to trimming and J lost 0 bases; unmatched junction nucleotides: 5. The CDR3 is made up of 17 amino acids. CDR1 is SNHLY and CDR2 is FYNNEI in the germline V gene. The CDR3 loop is CASSRLAGGDSYNEQFF. The CDR3, as DNA: TGTGCCAGCAGTCGGCTAGCGGGAGGGGACTCCTACAATGAGCAGTTCTTC. Full variable domain (missing parts from reference TRBV2 and TRBJ2-1): EPEVTQTPSHQVTQMGQEVILRCVPISNHLYFYWYRQILGQKVEFLVSFYNNEISEKSEIFDDQFSVERPDGSNFTLKIRSTKLEDSAMYFCASSRLAGGDSYNEQFFGPGTRLTVL.

The chain carries TRBV5-6 and TRBJ2-7, with TRBD2 matching over 7 bases. The CDR3 is 16 amino acids. The V gene's germline CDR1 is SGHDT and CDR2 YYEEEE. Germline trimming cut 0 bases from V and 5 bases from J; bases unmatched to any gene: 11. The CDR3: CASSLAAGRPRDEQYF. CDR3 DNA: TGTGCCAGCAGCTTGGCAGCCGGGAGGCCGCGGGACGAGCAGTACTTC.

The chain combines TRBV27 with TRBJ1-5; tentative D call: TRBD1 (5 bases). With 4 bases removed from V and 2 bases from J, the gap between germline ends came to 12 bases. The germline V gene encodes CDR1 MNHEY and CDR2 SMNVEV (reference sequence). This CDR3 contains 15 residues. The CDR3 protein is CASSSGTGGNQPQHF. CDR3 bases: TGTGCCAGCAGTTCCGGGACCGGGGGCAATCAGCCCCAGCATTTT.

The rearrangement joins TRBV10-3 to TRBJ2-2; 12 bases match TRBD2. Trimming took 8 bases from V and 2 from J; bases not matched to a gene: 9. Germline V gives CDR1 ENHRY, CDR2 SYGVKD. The CDR3 covers 17 residues. CDR3 in DNA: TGTGCCATCTCCTCGACTAGCGGGAGTCGAAACACCGGGGAGCTGTTTTTT. Translating it yields CAISSTSGSRNTGELFF.

This chain joins TRBV12-5 and TRBJ2-5; 10 nucleotides match TRBD2. The CDR3 spans 16 residues. Germline V gene lookup returns CDR1 LGHNT and CDR2 FRNRAP. V was clipped by 3 bases and J by 2 bases; unmatched bases: 6. The CDR3 loop is CASGFRLAGEQETQYF. The CDR3 bases are TGTGCTAGTGGTTTTCGGCTAGCGGGAGAGCAAGAGACCCAGTACTTC. Filled out from reference TRBV12-5 and TRBJ2-5, the complete variable domain reads DARVTQTPRHKVTEMGQEVTMRCQPILGHNTVFWYRQTMMQGLELLAYFRNRAPLDDSGMPKDRFSAEMPDATLATLKIQPSEPRDSAVYFCASGFRLAGEQETQYFGPGTRLLVL.

This chain connects TRBV10-2 to TRBJ2-6; D is possibly TRBD2 (6 bases). CDR1 WSHSY and CDR2 SAAADI come from the germline V gene. Trimming removed 2 bases from V and 0 bases from J, with 8 bases in between. The CDR3 spans 16 residues. The CDR3: CASSEGGISGANVLTF. The CDR3, as DNA: TGCGCCAGCAGTGAGGGCGGGATCTCTGGGGCCAACGTCCTGACTTTC.

The J gene is TRBJ1-1, the V gene TRBV5-6; tentatively, D is TRBD1 (6 bases). The CDR3 has 15 residues. Germline CDR1 and CDR2: SGHDT and YYEEEE. The V and J ends lost 3 bases and 0 bases respectively, with 12 bases between them. The CDR3 here is CASSSPNRVNTEAFF. The CDR3, as DNA: TGTGCCAGCAGCTCCCCCAACAGGGTGAACACTGAAGCTTTCTTT.

This rearrangement joins TRBV30 to TRBJ2-5; D is possibly TRBD2 (6 bases). V lost 0 bases, J lost 6 bases, and 14 bases lay in between. In germline, CDR1 is GTSNPN, CDR2 SVGIG (reference sequence). This CDR3 has 14 amino acids. The CDR3 coding sequence is TGTGCCTGGAGTGTGGAGGGTGGGCTAAAGACCCAGTACTTC. It is translated as CAWSVEGGLKTQYF.

The chain combines TRBV11-3 with TRBJ2-7, with 10 bases fitting TRBD1. Unmatched junction bases numbered 2, after V lost 5 bases and J lost 1 base. The CDR3 loop spans 14 amino acids. Germline assignment: CDR1 SGHNT and CDR2 YENEEA. The CDR3 sequence: CASSRGQGSYEQYF. The CDR3 DNA reads TGTGCCAGCAGCCGGGGACAGGGGTCCTACGAGCAGTACTTC. The entire variable domain, with the rest obtained from reference TRBV11-3 and TRBJ2-7, is as follows: EAGVVQSPRYKIIEKKQPVAFWCNPISGHNTLYWYLQNLGQGPELLIRYENEEAVDDSQLPKDRFSAERLKGVDSTLKIQPAELGDSAVYLCASSRGQGSYEQYFGPGTRLTVT.

The chain has TRBV28 and TRBJ1-2; 10 bases agree with TRBD1. The CDR3 loop spans 13 amino acids. V shed 6 bases and J 6 bases; nucleotides not matched to a gene: 4. Per the germline V gene, CDR1 is MDHEN and CDR2 is SYDVKM. CDR3 in amino acids: CASRPGQGHGYTF. CDR3 DNA: TGTGCCAGCAGACCGGGACAGGGGCATGGCTACACCTTC.

CDR3 loop: CASSQGQSYEQYF. The CDR3 bases are TGTGCCAGCAGCCAAGGACAGTCCTACGAGCAGTACTTC. The chain joins TRBV7-2 to TRBJ2-7; D possibly corresponds to TRBD1 (6 bases). CDR3 length: 13 amino acids. V was shortened by 5 bases and J by 1 base, with 9 bases between the two germline ends. Germline V lookup: CDR1 SGHTA, CDR2 FQGNSA.

This clone appeared once. This sequence joins TRBV5-1 and TRBJ1-3; D remains unclear. Germline V gene sequence: CDR1 SGHRS, CDR2 YFSETQ. The CDR3 has 15 amino acids. The V gene lost 0 bases and the J gene lost 0 bases, with 7 bases spanning the gap. CDR3 loop: CASSLDRISGNTIYF. The DNA of the CDR3 is TGCGCCAGCAGCTTGGATCGGATCTCTGGAAACACCATATATTTT. Full variable domain (remainder filled in from reference TRBV5-1 and TRBJ1-3): KAGVTQTPRYLIKTRGQQVTLSCSPISGHRSVSWYQQTPGQGLQFLFEYFSETQRNKGNFPGRFSGRQFSNSRSEMNVSTLELGDSALYLCASSLDRISGNTIYFGEGSWLTVV.

The genes are TRBV25-1 and TRBJ2-1; D gene ambiguous. The CDR3 runs 14 residues. Between the trimmed V and J ends, which lost 5 bases and 9 bases, there was a span of 17 bases. Germline lookup yields CDR1 MGHDK and CDR2 SYGVNS. The CDR3 DNA reads TGTGCCAGCAGTCCACGACACGATGGGTTTGAGCAGTTCTTC. Its protein product is CASSPRHDGFEQFF.

The chain has TRBV19 and TRBJ1-4; 9 bases agree with TRBD1. Trimming took 9 bases from V and 14 from J; bases not matched to a gene: 16. Germline V lookup: CDR1 LNHDA, CDR2 SQIVND (reference sequence). The CDR3 is 14 residues long. The CDR3 bases are TGTGCCAGCGCCGGGACAGGGTTCGGGGGCAGGCTGTTTTTT. Translated, it gives CASAGTGFGGRLFF.